The rows below give T cell receptor beta chains drawn from one sample of a study of T cell repertoires in cytomegalovirus infection. Their target antigens are unknown. TCRdb recomputed calls from the reads with MiXCR, one row per CDR3 protein. The repertoire holds approximately 300,000 distinct CDR3 sequences, with approximately 25% as singletons. The sample here was cultured PBMCs, taken from culture after CMV antigen stimulation. Source of these receptors: a human donor in good health (CMV status not recorded). Some clones in this sample may be carry-over from other donors' samples. The CDR3 runs from the conserved cysteine through the conserved F or W. The D gene is left open where the match is weak. Size values are once, few and many counts, or a class for expanded clones, and some rows have none.

D: -; size: many; J: TRBJ2-7; V: TRBV27; CDR3: CASSFGGPSYEQYF; DNA: TGTGCCAGCAGTTTTGGAGGGCCGTCCTACGAGCAGTACTTC
D: -; size: -; J: TRBJ1-1; V: TRBV6-2/TRBV6-3; CDR3: CASSYREDTEAFF; DNA: TGTGCCAGCAGTTACCGTGAGGACACTGAAGCTTTCTTT
D: -; size: -; J: TRBJ2-3; V: TRBV10-3; CDR3: CAISESHGKQYF; DNA: TGTGCCATCAGTGAGTCCCACGGGAAGCAGTATTTT
D: -; size: few; J: TRBJ2-3; V: TRBV6-9; CDR3: CASSYSAPRTPPTDTQYF; DNA: TGTGCCAGCAGTTATTCGGCCCCGAGGACCCCGCCGACAGATACGCAGTATTTT
D: -; size: many; J: TRBJ2-1; V: TRBV7-2; CDR3: CASSLYYPTYNEQFF; DNA: TGTGCCAGCAGCTTGTACTACCCCACCTACAATGAGCAGTTCTTC
D: -; size: -; J: TRBJ1-6; V: TRBV20-1; CDR3: CSARAGGSYNSPLHF; DNA: TGCAGTGCTAGAGCGGGAGGGTCCTATAATTCACCCCTCCACTTT
D: -; size: few; J: TRBJ2-1; V: TRBV28; CDR3: CASTGTNSYNEQFF; DNA: TGTGCCAGCACCGGGACAAACTCCTACAATGAGCAGTTCTTC
D: -; size: many; J: TRBJ1-5; V: TRBV7-2; CDR3: CASSLSSGGNQPQHF; DNA: TGTGCCAGCAGCTTAAGTTCCGGGGGCAATCAGCCCCAGCATTTT
D: TRBD2; size: few; J: TRBJ2-7; V: TRBV9; CDR3: CASSVAGGVYEQYF; DNA: TGTGCCAGCAGCGTAGCGGGAGGTGTGTACGAGCAGTACTTC
D: -; size: -; J: TRBJ2-5; V: TRBV5-1; CDR3: CASSFGSTEYETQYF; DNA: TGCGCCAGCAGCTTTGGGAGCACTGAATATGAGACCCAGTACTTC
D: -; size: -; J: TRBJ1-1; V: TRBV7-8; CDR3: CASTKTGAREAFF; DNA: TGTGCCAGCACCAAGACCGGGGCCCGTGAAGCTTTCTTT
D: -; size: once; J: TRBJ2-6; V: TRBV28; CDR3: CASSLLGGSGANVLTF; DNA: TGTGCCAGCAGTCTCCTAGGGGGATCTGGGGCCAACGTCCTGACTTTC
D: TRBD2; size: -; J: TRBJ2-5; V: TRBV9; CDR3: CASSTGTRVSSQYF; DNA: TGTGCCAGCAGCACCGGGACTAGGGTTTCGTCCCAGTACTTC
D: TRBD2; size: many; J: TRBJ2-5; V: TRBV4-1; CDR3: CASSHDLGLAGGQETQYF; DNA: TGCGCCAGCAGCCACGACTTAGGACTAGCGGGAGGGCAAGAGACCCAGTACTTC
D: -; size: -; J: TRBJ2-3; V: TRBV7-2; CDR3: CASSPRGQDTQYF; DNA: TGTGCCAGCAGCCCCAGAGGACAGGATACGCAGTATTTT
D: -; size: -; J: TRBJ2-1; V: TRBV11-3; CDR3: CASSLEGTRGDEQFF; DNA: TGTGCCAGCAGCTTAGAGGGAACGAGGGGCGATGAGCAGTTCTTC